These T cell receptor beta chains were read from a single sample in a study of cytomegalovirus exposure and HLA in healthy donors. Repertoires were generated with immunoSEQ multiplex PCR, while TCRdb's copy carries only in-frame clones and drops some. This table holds over 150,000 clones, around 78% found once. Sequences were obtained from PBMCs. The receptors here all came from a woman in her forties or fifties in good health and CMV-seropositive. Both conserved end residues are part of each CDR3. A D gene is named only where the DNA matches it firmly. Rows may omit the clone size; those that give it use once, few, many or a size class.

CDR3 DNA: TGTGCCAGCAGTGACCCGGGGAGGGGATCGCATTTT
CDR3 protein: CASSDPGRGSHF
V gene: TRBV2
D gene: NA
J gene: TRBJ1-5
clone size: NA

CDR3 DNA: TGCGCCAGCAGCTTAGCGGGGGTGAGCCAGCAGACCCAGTACTTC
CDR3 protein: CASSLAGVSQQTQYF
V gene: TRBV5-1
D gene: TRBD2
J gene: TRBJ2-5
clone size: once

CDR3 DNA: TGTGCCAGCAGCTTAACGGGGGGGGCTGAGCAGTTCTTC
CDR3 protein: CASSLTGGAEQFF
V gene: TRBV11-2
D gene: TRBD2
J gene: TRBJ2-1
clone size: NA

CDR3 DNA: TGCGCCAGCAGCTTGGCCCAGGGTGTCTACTACGAGCAGTACTTC
CDR3 protein: CASSLAQGVYYEQYF
V gene: TRBV5-1
D gene: NA
J gene: TRBJ2-7
clone size: NA

CDR3 DNA: TGTGCCAGCAGTTTAGCAGGACAGGGGAATCAGCCCCAGCATTTT
CDR3 protein: CASSLAGQGNQPQHF
V gene: TRBV27
D gene: TRBD1
J gene: TRBJ1-5
clone size: few

CDR3 DNA: TGTGCCTGGACAATTAGAGGTTATTCACCCCTCCACTTT
CDR3 protein: CAWTIRGYSPLHF
V gene: TRBV30
D gene: NA
J gene: TRBJ1-6
clone size: few

CDR3 DNA: TGTGCCAGCAGCTTCTTGGTTGGTCAGGGGGCCTTAGAAGATACGCAGTATTTT
CDR3 protein: CASSFLVGQGALEDTQYF
V gene: TRBV5-4
D gene: TRBD1
J gene: TRBJ2-3
clone size: once

CDR3 DNA: TGTGCCAGCACCGGGGACAGGGGAGCCACCGGGGAGCTGTTTTTT
CDR3 protein: CASTGDRGATGELFF
V gene: TRBV6-6
D gene: TRBD1
J gene: TRBJ2-2
clone size: NA

CDR3 DNA: TGTGCCAGCAGCCCAAGTGGGACAGGAGGAAACACCATATATTTT
CDR3 protein: CASSPSGTGGNTIYF
V gene: TRBV9
D gene: TRBD1
J gene: TRBJ1-3
clone size: NA

CDR3 DNA: TGTGCCAGCAGCTACGACAGGGGCCTCGAGCAGTTCTTC
CDR3 protein: CASSYDRGLEQFF
V gene: TRBV5-8
D gene: TRBD1
J gene: TRBJ2-1
clone size: NA

CDR3 DNA: TGTGCCAGCAGCTCCCAAGCGGGGGGCGTCTCCTACAATGAGCAGTTCTTC
CDR3 protein: CASSSQAGGVSYNEQFF
V gene: TRBV7-3
D gene: TRBD2
J gene: TRBJ2-1
clone size: NA

CDR3 DNA: TGTGCCATCAGCGGTACTAGCGGGGGGAAAGCAGAGACCCAGTACTTC
CDR3 protein: CAISGTSGGKAETQYF
V gene: TRBV10-3
D gene: TRBD2
J gene: TRBJ2-5
clone size: NA

CDR3 DNA: TGTGCCAGAAGCCCCTACCGGTATCAGCAGTACTTC
CDR3 protein: CARSPYRYQQYF
V gene: TRBV5-3
D gene: NA
J gene: TRBJ2-7
clone size: few

CDR3 DNA: TGTGCCAGTATCGCTGCGGACAGGGGCGACACCATATATTTT
CDR3 protein: CASIAADRGDTIYF
V gene: TRBV19
D gene: TRBD1
J gene: TRBJ1-3
clone size: few

CDR3 DNA: TGTGCCAGCAGGGTAACAGGGAATGGCTACACCTTC
CDR3 protein: CASRVTGNGYTF
V gene: TRBV2
D gene: NA
J gene: TRBJ1-2
clone size: NA

CDR3 DNA: TGTGCCAGTACCCCGATACCAGGGGGCGCGTGCTACACCTTC
CDR3 protein: CASTPIPGGACYTF
V gene: TRBV19
D gene: TRBD1
J gene: TRBJ1-2
clone size: once

CDR3 DNA: TGTGCCAGCAGCCATAGCGGGGGGGCCCAAGAGACCCAGTACTTC
CDR3 protein: CASSHSGGAQETQYF
V gene: TRBV11-3
D gene: TRBD2
J gene: TRBJ2-5
clone size: NA

CDR3 DNA: TGTGCCAGCACCAAGGAGGGGTCCTGGGAGACCCAGTACTTC
CDR3 protein: CASTKEGSWETQYF
V gene: TRBV13
D gene: NA
J gene: TRBJ2-5
clone size: NA

CDR3 DNA: TGCGCCAGCAGCTTAGGGGACTATGGCTACACCTTC
CDR3 protein: CASSLGDYGYTF
V gene: TRBV5-1
D gene: NA
J gene: TRBJ1-2
clone size: NA

CDR3 DNA: TGTGCCAGTAGTATAGACTTACAGGTTAGGGAGACCCAGTACTTC
CDR3 protein: CASSIDLQVRETQYF
V gene: TRBV19
D gene: NA
J gene: TRBJ2-5
clone size: NA

CDR3 DNA: TGTGCCAGCGGAATACAGGGGCTGGGGGAAAAACTGTTTTTT
CDR3 protein: CASGIQGLGEKLFF
V gene: TRBV6-1
D gene: TRBD1
J gene: TRBJ1-4
clone size: NA

CDR3 DNA: TGCAGCGTTGAAGATCCAGGGGCTGAAGCTTTCTTT
CDR3 protein: CSVEDPGAEAFF
V gene: TRBV29-1
D gene: NA
J gene: TRBJ1-1
clone size: few

CDR3 DNA: TGCGCCAGCAGCTCCACAGGGGGCACTGGGGCCAACGTCCTGACTTTC
CDR3 protein: CASSSTGGTGANVLTF
V gene: TRBV5-1
D gene: TRBD1
J gene: TRBJ2-6
clone size: NA

CDR3 DNA: TGTGCCAGCAGCGTAGTGGCGGGGGAGACAGATACGCAGTATTTT
CDR3 protein: CASSVVAGETDTQYF
V gene: TRBV9
D gene: TRBD2
J gene: TRBJ2-3
clone size: NA

CDR3 DNA: TGTGCCAGCAGCGGAAGACAGGGTTCAGTCGGCTACACCTTC
CDR3 protein: CASSGRQGSVGYTF
V gene: TRBV14
D gene: TRBD1
J gene: TRBJ1-2
clone size: NA

CDR3 DNA: TGTGCCACCAGCAGATATAGAAATCAGCCCCAGCATTTT
CDR3 protein: CATSRYRNQPQHF
V gene: TRBV15
D gene: NA
J gene: TRBJ1-5
clone size: NA

CDR3 DNA: TGCGCCAGCAGCTGGACAGGGGCACTCAATCAGCCCCAGCATTTT
CDR3 protein: CASSWTGALNQPQHF
V gene: TRBV5-1
D gene: TRBD1
J gene: TRBJ1-5
clone size: NA

CDR3 DNA: TGTGCCAGCAGCCCTCGACGACAGGGTGGGACCGCTGAAGCTTTCTTT
CDR3 protein: CASSPRRQGGTAEAFF
V gene: TRBV5-4
D gene: TRBD1
J gene: TRBJ1-1
clone size: few